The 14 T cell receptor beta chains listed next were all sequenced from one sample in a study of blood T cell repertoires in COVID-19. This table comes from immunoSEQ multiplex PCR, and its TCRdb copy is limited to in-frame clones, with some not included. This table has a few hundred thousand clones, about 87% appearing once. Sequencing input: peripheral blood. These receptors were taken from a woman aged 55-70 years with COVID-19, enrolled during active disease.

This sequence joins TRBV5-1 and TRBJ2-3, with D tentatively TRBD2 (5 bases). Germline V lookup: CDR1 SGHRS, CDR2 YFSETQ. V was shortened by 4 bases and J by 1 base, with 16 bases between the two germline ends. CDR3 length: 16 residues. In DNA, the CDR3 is TGCGCCAGCAGCCTGTCTGGGCTAGCAGGCACAGATACGCAGTATTTT. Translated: CASSLSGLAGTDTQYF. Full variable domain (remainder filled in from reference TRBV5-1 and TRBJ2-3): KAGVTQTPRYLIKTRGQQVTLSCSPISGHRSVSWYQQTPGQGLQFLFEYFSETQRNKGNFPGRFSGRQFSNSRSEMNVSTLELGDSALYLCASSLSGLAGTDTQYFGPGTRLTVL.

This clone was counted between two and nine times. CDR3 nucleotides: TGTGCCAGCAGCTTCTCTACCCCGGGGAACGACGAGCAGTACTTC. This gives the protein CASSFSTPGNDEQYF. This chain links TRBV13 with TRBJ2-7; D is perhaps TRBD2 (5 bases). The CDR3 has 15 amino acids. The V gene lost 3 bases and the J gene lost 5 bases, with 17 bases spanning the gap. Per the germline V gene, CDR1 is PRHDT and CDR2 is FYEKMQ (reference sequence).

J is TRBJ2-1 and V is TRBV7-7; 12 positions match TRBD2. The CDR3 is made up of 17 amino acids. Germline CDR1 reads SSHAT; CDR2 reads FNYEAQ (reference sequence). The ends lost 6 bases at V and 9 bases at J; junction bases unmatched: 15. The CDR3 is CASSPVVLAGGPIEQFF. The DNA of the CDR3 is TGTGCCAGCAGTCCAGTGGTGCTAGCGGGAGGGCCTATTGAGCAGTTCTTC.

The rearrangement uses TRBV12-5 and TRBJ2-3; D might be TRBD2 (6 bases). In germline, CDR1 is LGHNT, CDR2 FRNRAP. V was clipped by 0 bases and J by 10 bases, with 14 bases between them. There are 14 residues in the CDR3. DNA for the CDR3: TGTGCTAGTGGTTTGGTTGGTAGCGGTTCGGCGCAGTATTTT. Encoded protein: CASGLVGSGSAQYF.

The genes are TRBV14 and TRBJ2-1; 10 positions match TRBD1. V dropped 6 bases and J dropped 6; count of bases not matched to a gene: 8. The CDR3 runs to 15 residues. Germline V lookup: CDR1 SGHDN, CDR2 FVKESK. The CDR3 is CASRETGGLGNEQFF. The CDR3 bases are TGTGCCAGCAGGGAGACAGGGGGCTTAGGCAATGAGCAGTTCTTC.

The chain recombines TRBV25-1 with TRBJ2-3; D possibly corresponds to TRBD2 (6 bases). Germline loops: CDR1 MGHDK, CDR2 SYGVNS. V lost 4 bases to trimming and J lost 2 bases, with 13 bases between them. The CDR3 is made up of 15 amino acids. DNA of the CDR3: TGTGCCAGCAGTGTCCCCGGAGGGGCCACAGATACGCAGTATTTT. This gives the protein CASSVPGGATDTQYF.

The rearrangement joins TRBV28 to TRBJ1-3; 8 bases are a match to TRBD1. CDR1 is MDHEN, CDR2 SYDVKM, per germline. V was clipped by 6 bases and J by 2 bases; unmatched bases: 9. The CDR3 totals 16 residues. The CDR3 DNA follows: TGTGCCAGCAGCCCGGCTGGACAGGGCACTGGAAACACCATATATTTT. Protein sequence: CASSPAGQGTGNTIYF.

The CDR3 is CASSYGAGANYGYTF. Written as DNA, the CDR3 is TGTGCCAGCAGTTACGGGGCGGGAGCTAACTATGGCTACACCTTC. The chain has TRBV6-2 or TRBV6-3 and TRBJ1-2; possible D gene TRBD1, 5 bases. V lost 2 bases and J lost 0, with 10 bases in between. The CDR3 is 15 amino acids. Germline V CDR1 and CDR2: MNHEY, SVGEGT.

The CDR3 region has the DNA TGTGCCAGCAGTTCGCCTGCGGGAGGGACAGGGGGTCAAACCTACGAGCAGTACTTC. Its protein product is CASSSPAGGTGGQTYEQYF. This chain links TRBV28 with TRBJ2-7; 11 bases map to TRBD1. The CDR3 is 19 residues long. The germline V gene encodes CDR1 MDHEN and CDR2 SYDVKM. V gave up 4 bases and J gave up 2 bases; unmatched junction bases: 16.

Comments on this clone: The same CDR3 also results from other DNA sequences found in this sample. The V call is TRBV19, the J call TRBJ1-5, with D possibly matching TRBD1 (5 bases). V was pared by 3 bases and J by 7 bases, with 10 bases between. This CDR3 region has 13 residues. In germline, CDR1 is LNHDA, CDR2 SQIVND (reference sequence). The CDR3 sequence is CASSIGGWQPQHF. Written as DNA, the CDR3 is TGTGCCAGTAGTATCGGGGGGTGGCAGCCCCAGCATTTT.

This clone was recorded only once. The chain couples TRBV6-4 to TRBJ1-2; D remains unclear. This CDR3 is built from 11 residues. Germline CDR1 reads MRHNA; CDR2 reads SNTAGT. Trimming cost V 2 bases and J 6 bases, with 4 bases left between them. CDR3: CASSDTHGYTF. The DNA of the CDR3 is TGTGCCAGCAGTGACACTCATGGCTACACCTTC.

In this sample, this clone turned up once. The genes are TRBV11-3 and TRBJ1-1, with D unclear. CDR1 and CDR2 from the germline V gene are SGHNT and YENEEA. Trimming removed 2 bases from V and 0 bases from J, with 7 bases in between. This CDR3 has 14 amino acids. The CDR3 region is CASSLTAVNTEAFF. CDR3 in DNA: TGTGCCAGCAGCTTAACAGCCGTGAACACTGAAGCTTTCTTT.

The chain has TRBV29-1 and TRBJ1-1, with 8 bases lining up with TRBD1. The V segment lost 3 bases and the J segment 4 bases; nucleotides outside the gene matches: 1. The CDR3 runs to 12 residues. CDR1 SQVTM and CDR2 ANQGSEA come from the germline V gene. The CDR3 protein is CSVETGVTEAFF. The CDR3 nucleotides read TGCAGCGTTGAGACAGGGGTCACTGAAGCTTTCTTT.

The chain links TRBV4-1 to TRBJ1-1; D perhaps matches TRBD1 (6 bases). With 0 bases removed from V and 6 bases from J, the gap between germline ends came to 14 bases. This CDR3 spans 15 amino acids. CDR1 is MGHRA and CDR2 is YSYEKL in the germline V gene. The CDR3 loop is CASSQEAGVSAEAFF. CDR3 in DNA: TGCGCCAGCAGCCAAGAAGCAGGGGTAAGTGCTGAAGCTTTCTTT.